The 13 T cell receptor beta chains given below trace back to one sample, sequenced in a study of blood T cell repertoires in COVID-19. Repertoires were generated with immunoSEQ multiplex PCR, while TCRdb's copy carries only in-frame clones and drops some. The sample yields hundreds of thousands of clones, roughly 88% seen once. Material for sequencing was PBMCs or T cells enriched from blood (not recorded which). The receptor set was obtained from a woman aged 25 to 39 who had recovered from COVID-19.

The chain links TRBV11-1 to TRBJ2-7, with 9 bases identical to TRBD1. Germline V gene data show CDR1 as SGHAT and CDR2 as FQDESV (reference sequence). The CDR3 is 19 residues long. With V trimmed by 0 bases and J by 4 bases, 16 bases remained unmatched. This chain's CDR3 is CASSLARGTGYLLWYEQYF. Written as DNA, the CDR3 is TGTGCCAGCAGCTTAGCTCGTGGGACAGGGTACCTTCTCTGGTACGAGCAGTACTTC.

The V call is TRBV30, the J call TRBJ1-2, with 7 bases fitting TRBD1. The germline gives CDR1 GTSNPN, CDR2 SVGIG (reference sequence). CDR3 length: 11 residues. V lost 5 bases and J lost 8; bases outside the gene matches: 5. CDR3 region: CAWRWTGGYTF. The DNA of the CDR3 is TGTGCCTGGCGGTGGACAGGCGGCTACACCTTC.

This chain connects TRBV18 to TRBJ1-2, with TRBD1 matching over 7 bases. The V gene's germline CDR1 is KGHSH and CDR2 LQKENI. Germline trimming cut 3 bases from V and 7 bases from J; bases unmatched to any gene: 8. This CDR3 is built from 14 residues. CDR3 region: CASSPLNRGGGYTF. The CDR3 DNA follows: TGTGCCAGCTCACCGCTGAACAGGGGAGGTGGCTACACCTTC.

This clone was detected once. The chain is built from TRBV27 and TRBJ2-7, with TRBD2 matching over 7 bases. Looked up from germline, CDR1 is MNHEY and CDR2 is SMNVEV (reference sequence). The J segment lost 3 bases and the V segment lost 5 bases, leaving 4 bases of the junction unmatched. The CDR3 covers 13 residues. The CDR3 DNA reads as TGTGCCAGCAGTGCGACTAGCAGCTACGAGCAGTACTTC. This encodes CASSATSSYEQYF.

This clone was seen a single time. V gene TRBV12-2 combines with J gene TRBJ1-1. TRBV12-2 is reported as a pseudogene. This CDR3 contains 13 residues. The DNA of the CDR3 is TGTGCAAGTCGCTTACGGGGGGCAGGTGAAGCTTTCTTT. Translating it yields CASRLRGAGEAFF.

This clone turned up a few times. V gene TRBV27 combines with J gene TRBJ2-7; D perhaps matches TRBD1 (6 bases). The CDR3 consists of 15 residues. Germline CDR1 and CDR2: MNHEY and SMNVEV (reference sequence). Deletions cut 2 bases from V and 3 bases from J, with 14 bases between. CDR3 in amino acids: CASSLKGSRGYEQYF. The CDR3 DNA is TGTGCCAGCAGTTTAAAGGGGTCCAGGGGCTACGAGCAGTACTTC.

V and J are TRBV28 and TRBJ2-7; 11 bases line up with TRBD2. The CDR3 runs to 15 residues. The trim removed 6 bases at V and 5 bases at J, leaving 9 bases unmatched. Germline lookup yields CDR1 MDHEN and CDR2 SYDVKM. The CDR3 DNA sequence: TGTGCCAGCAGCGAGCTAGCGGGGGGCGTACACGAGCAGTACTTC. It translates to CASSELAGGVHEQYF.

The genes are TRBV11-3 and TRBJ1-5, with TRBD1 as a possible D gene (5 bases). This CDR3 has 12 residues. Germline V gives CDR1 SGHNT, CDR2 YENEEA. The V gene lost 4 bases and the J gene lost 7 bases, with 8 bases spanning the gap. In DNA, the CDR3 is TGTGCCAGCAGCTCAAAGGGGCAGCCCCAGCATTTT. Translating it yields CASSSKGQPQHF.

This chain links TRBV29-1 with TRBJ2-2; 8 nucleotides agree with TRBD1. CDR3 length: 16 residues. Trimming removed 3 bases from V and 0 bases from J; junction bases left unmatched: 6. The germline gives CDR1 SQVTM, CDR2 ANQGSEA. The CDR3 sequence: CSVDLTGAANTGELFF. CDR3 bases: TGCAGCGTTGACTTGACAGGGGCGGCGAACACCGGGGAGCTGTTTTTT.

The rearrangement uses TRBV5-6 and TRBJ1-1, with D unresolved. This CDR3 region has 13 residues. The germline V and J ends were trimmed by 6 bases and 4 bases, with 13 bases remaining between them. CDR1 SGHDT and CDR2 YYEEEE come from the germline V gene. The CDR3 region is CASTGGGRTEAFF. In DNA form, the CDR3 reads TGTGCCAGCACCGGAGGAGGACGCACTGAAGCTTTCTTT.

The chain combines TRBV28 with TRBJ1-1, with TRBD1 as a possible D gene (6 bases). Trimming took 6 bases from V and 2 from J, leaving 10 bases between them. The CDR3 covers 13 residues. Per the germline V gene, CDR1 is MDHEN and CDR2 is SYDVKM. Here the CDR3 DNA reads TGTGCCAGCAGCTCACAGGGTAACACTGAAGCTTTCTTT. Amino acid sequence: CASSSQGNTEAFF.

The chain joins TRBV7-9 to TRBJ1-1, with D uncertain. The V and J ends lost 4 bases and 4 bases respectively, with 13 bases between them. The CDR3 sequence is 14 residues long. The V gene's germline CDR1 is SEHNR and CDR2 FQNEAQ (reference sequence). The CDR3 bases are TGTGCCAGCAGCTCGCGGGGAACTAGCACTGAAGCTTTCTTT. Translation gives CASSSRGTSTEAFF. Looking up the rest from reference TRBV7-9 and TRBJ1-1 gives the full variable domain: DTGVSQNPRHKITKRGQNVTFRCDPISEHNRLYWYRQTLGQGPEFLTYFQNEAQLEKSRLLSDRFSAERPKGSFSTLEIQRTEQGDSAMYLCASSSRGTSTEAFFGQGTRLTVV.

The chain carries TRBV18 and TRBJ2-7; TRBD2 is a possible D gene (6 bases). In germline, CDR1 is KGHSH, CDR2 LQKENI. The V end lost 4 bases, the J end lost 2 bases, and 15 bases lay between the germline ends. CDR3 size: 15 residues. CDR3 in DNA: TGTGCCAGCTCACGGGGAGGCGGGACCACCTACGAGCAGTACTTC. Its translation is CASSRGGGTTYEQYF.